Sequencing of this T cell receptor (beta chain) was carried out in a study of T cells in tuberculosis. Turning to the study itself: Within 7 days of starting treatment, or before, PBMC were stored. Findings and caveats of the study: The TCR-beta difference was not significant; alpha differences partly reflected length.

Described time point: new active TB diagnosis, blood taken before or within 7 days of starting treatment. Confirmation came from sputum smear and/or culture positivity for M. tuberculosis. On average about 100,000 T cells per donor were immunosequenced. V was pared by 3 bases and J by 0 bases, with 6 bases between. CDR1 is LGHNT and CDR2 is FRNRAP in the germline V gene. This CDR3 contains 13 residues. Sequencing used immunoSEQ multiplex PCR; TCRdb keeps in-frame clones, though not all of them. The top ten clones hold approximately 10% of a sample with about 34,000 clones, 93% of them seen once. To note about this clone: No antigen is known for it.

Sequencing was performed on PBMCs, taken at tuberculosis diagnosis. This chain links TRBV12-5 with TRBJ2-7; D unresolved. The clonotype comes from an adult with tuberculosis. CDR3 region: CASGLQSSYEQYF. CDR3 DNA sequence: TGTGCTAGTGGTTTACAGAGCTCCTACGAGCAGTACTTC.